This entry lists 13 T cell receptor beta chains sequenced from one sample in a study of blood T cell repertoires in COVID-19. Profiled with immunoSEQ multiplex PCR; TCRdb holds only in-frame clones, not every one. The top ten clones hold approximately 6% of a sample with more than 200,000 clones, approximately 84% of them seen once. Material: peripheral blood. These receptors were collected from an older man with acute or convalescent COVID-19.

The chain uses TRBV7-2 and TRBJ2-1; TRBD2 might be the D (5 bases). The V gene's germline CDR1 is SGHTA and CDR2 FQGNSA. CDR3 length: 15 residues. Trimming left V 5 bases short and J 4 bases short, with 15 bases between. The CDR3 DNA reads as TGTGCCAGCAGCCCCCCCTCAGCGGCGTACAATGAGCAGTTCTTC. The encoded protein is CASSPPSAAYNEQFF.

This rearrangement joins TRBV6-4 to TRBJ1-2, with 11 bases identical to TRBD1. The germline CDR1 and CDR2 sequences are MRHNA and SNTAGT. The CDR3 consists of 13 residues. J lost 4 bases, V lost 6 bases, and 1 base had no gene match. The CDR3 region has the DNA TGTGCCAGCAGGGGGACAGGGGGCTATGGCTACACCTTC. Protein product: CASRGTGGYGYTF.

This chain connects TRBV10-1 to TRBJ2-1; maybe TRBD2 (6 bases). The CDR3 totals 15 residues. V was shortened by 3 bases and J by 2 bases, with 11 bases between the two germline ends. Germline CDR1 WNHNN, CDR2 SYGVQD (reference sequence). The CDR3 DNA follows: TGCGCCAGCAGTGACCAAGGGACTCCCTACAATGAGCAGTTCTTC. Translated: CASSDQGTPYNEQFF.

This chain links TRBV7-9 with TRBJ1-1; 8 positions agree with TRBD1. The germline V gene has CDR1 SEHNR and CDR2 FQNEAQ (reference sequence). V lost 8 bases and J lost 5; bases outside the gene matches: 7. This CDR3 comprises 13 residues. Here the CDR3 DNA reads TGTGCCAGCCTACGGACAGGGACGACTGAAGCTTTCTTT. It is translated as CASLRTGTTEAFF. Full variable domain (remainder filled in from reference TRBV7-9 and TRBJ1-1): DTGVSQNPRHKITKRGQNVTFRCDPISEHNRLYWYRQTLGQGPEFLTYFQNEAQLEKSRLLSDRFSAERPKGSFSTLEIQRTEQGDSAMYLCASLRTGTTEAFFGQGTRLTVV.

This chain uses TRBV27 with TRBJ2-1; tentatively, D is TRBD2 (6 bases). The V and J ends lost 4 bases and 6 bases respectively, with 16 bases between them. This CDR3 region has 15 residues. Germline V gene lookup returns CDR1 MNHEY and CDR2 SMNVEV (reference sequence). The CDR3 region is CASSSQFRESNEQFF. The CDR3 DNA follows: TGTGCCAGCAGTTCCCAGTTCCGGGAGAGCAATGAGCAGTTCTTC.

This chain uses TRBV15 with TRBJ2-1; TRBD2 aligns across 7 bases. The CDR3 sequence is 15 residues long. Germline V gives CDR1 LNHNV, CDR2 YYDKDF (reference sequence). Trimming cost V 4 bases and J 4 bases; bases outside gene matches: 7. In DNA, the CDR3 is TGTGCCACCAGCATGAGCGGGGACGCGTACAATGAGCAGTTCTTC. Encoded protein: CATSMSGDAYNEQFF.

This clone was counted a single time. The rearrangement uses TRBV18 and TRBJ2-7; tentative D call: TRBD1 (7 bases). The V end was cut by 2 bases, the J end by 5 bases, with 16 bases between. The CDR3 totals 15 residues. CDR1 is KGHSH, CDR2 LQKENI, per germline. This CDR3 is CASSPGVQGRNEQYF. The CDR3, as DNA: TGTGCCAGCTCACCAGGGGTACAGGGGAGGAACGAGCAGTACTTC.

This chain links TRBV5-1 with TRBJ2-5, with 8 bases matching TRBD1. The length of the CDR3 is 16 residues. The trim removed 0 bases at V and 4 bases at J, leaving 8 bases unmatched. Germline CDR1 reads SGHRS; CDR2 reads YFSETQ. Written as DNA, the CDR3 is TGCGCCAGCAGCTTGGAGCCGGGACAGGTGGGAGAGACCCAGTACTTC. Its protein product is CASSLEPGQVGETQYF.

The rearrangement links TRBV28 to TRBJ2-2; possible D gene TRBD1, 6 bases. CDR3 length: 16 residues. With 4 bases removed from V and 3 bases from J, the gap between germline ends came to 15 bases. Looked up from germline, CDR1 is MDHEN and CDR2 is SYDVKM. The CDR3 loop reads CASSSYRAADTGELFF. The CDR3 DNA sequence: TGTGCCAGCAGTTCCTACAGGGCGGCGGACACCGGGGAGCTGTTTTTT. The variable domain in full, with the rest retrieved from reference TRBV28 and TRBJ2-2, is DVKVTQSSRYLVKRTGEKVFLECVQDMDHENMFWYRQDPGLGLRLIYFSYDVKMKEKGDIPEGYSVSREKKERFSLILESASTNQTSMYLCASSSYRAADTGELFFGEGSRLTVL.

This clone occurred once. V gene TRBV2 combines with J gene TRBJ1-4, with D perhaps matching TRBD1 (6 bases). With 7 bases removed from V and 2 bases from J, the gap between germline ends came to 14 bases. Germline V gene lookup returns CDR1 SNHLY and CDR2 FYNNEI. The CDR3 loop spans 15 amino acids. CDR3 protein: CASNLQGSTNEKLFF. CDR3 nucleotides: TGTGCCAGCAACCTACAGGGTTCGACTAATGAAAAACTGTTTTTT.

The chain recombines TRBV30 with TRBJ2-6; perhaps TRBD1 as D (6 bases). Germline lookup yields CDR1 GTSNPN and CDR2 SVGIG (reference sequence). This CDR3 is 15 amino acids long. V shed 3 bases and J shed 2 bases, with 11 bases lying between them. DNA for the CDR3: TGTGCCTGGAGCCAGGGGTTGGCTGGGGCCAACGTCCTGACTTTC. It encodes CAWSQGLAGANVLTF.

The chain combines TRBV7-9 with TRBJ2-7; 9 bases line up with TRBD2. Germline V gene sequence: CDR1 SEHNR, CDR2 FQNEAQ (reference sequence). Trimming cost V 7 bases and J 7 bases; bases outside gene matches: 11. The CDR3 runs 14 residues. The CDR3 protein is CASTWGAGGAEQYF. CDR3 DNA sequence: TGTGCCAGCACCTGGGGAGCGGGAGGAGCAGAGCAGTACTTC.

This rearrangement joins TRBV9 to TRBJ1-1; D is ambiguous. The CDR3 runs 15 residues. The germline gives CDR1 SGDLS, CDR2 YYNGEE. Deletions cut 4 bases from V and 1 base from J, with 14 bases between. The CDR3 sequence is CASSLLIGENTEAFF. The CDR3 region has the DNA TGTGCCAGCAGCCTGTTGATCGGAGAGAACACTGAAGCTTTCTTT.